Below, one T cell receptor beta chain is given with its context. The source of the sample is a study of T cells after posttransplantation cyclophosphamide. The CDR3 spans 15 residues. In germline, CDR1 is SGHTA, CDR2 FQGNSA. V lost 5 bases and J lost 5, with 16 bases in between. Clones were read by immunoSEQ multiplex PCR, and TCRdb kept only the in-frame ones, dropping some. Of 50,000 to 60,000 clones in the sample, 85% to 95% were seen once. The sequenced sample consisted of PBMCs. The genes are TRBV7-2 and TRBJ1-5; maybe TRBD1 (5 bases). The receptor's source is a woman aged 25 to 39 in good health and a related stem cell transplant donor. The CDR3 nucleotides are TGTGCCAGCAGCCTAAAATGGGGGGGGGATCAGCCCCAGCATTTT. Translated, it gives CASSLKWGGDQPQHF.